A selection of T cell receptor beta chains follows, all from one sample in a study of graft-versus-host responses after intestinal transplantation. TCRdb's copy holds only in-frame clones and misses some; the assay was immunoSEQ multiplex PCR. The sample contains tens of thousands of clones, around 94% of which appear only once. The starting material was PBMCs, obtained 156 days after intestinal transplant. The source is a human patient who received an intestinal transplant, so some T cells may come from the graft donor. Each CDR3 is given with its conserved first and last residue. Each record gives: J gene, clone size, D gene, V gene, CDR3 DNA, CDR3 protein. D genes are given only for firm matches. Size is stated for part of the rows, as once, few or many counts, or as a class when the clone is expanded.

TRBJ2-3 . TRBD2 TRBV10-3 TGTGCCATCAGACTCGGACTAGCGGGACCAGATACGCAGTATTTT CAIRLGLAGPDTQYF
TRBJ2-1 . . TRBV7-9 TGTGCCAGCCCCCGGGACGGCTCCTACAATGAGCAGTTCTTC CASPRDGSYNEQFF
TRBJ2-7 . . TRBV30 TGTGCCTGGAGTCCAGGGCTCTCGGGTTACGAGCAGTACTTC CAWSPGLSGYEQYF
TRBJ1-5 . . TRBV4-1 TGCGCCAGCAGCAAGGACACTCTTTATCAGCCCCAGCATTTT CASSKDTLYQPQHF
TRBJ2-4 . . TRBV29-1 TGCAGCGTTGCTGAGGGGCACATTCAGTACTTC CSVAEGHIQYF
TRBJ1-2 . . TRBV29-1 TGCAGCGCAAAAGATACAGGGCTCAGCGGCTACACCTTC CSAKDTGLSGYTF
TRBJ2-2 . . TRBV7-6 TGTGCCAGCAGCCATTATAGGACCAGGGAGCTGTTTTTT CASSHYRTRELFF
TRBJ2-7 . TRBD1 TRBV6-5 TGTGCCAGCACCTACAGGGGCGCCTACGAGCAGTACTTC CASTYRGAYEQYF
TRBJ2-2 . . TRBV7-2 TGTGCCAGCAGCTTAGTCAGTCGGGGCGGGGAGCTGTTTTTT CASSLVSRGGELFF
TRBJ2-1 . . TRBV6-5 TGTGCCAGCAGTTACGGGGGTCAGGGTTTTCATGAGCAGTTCTTC CASSYGGQGFHEQFF
TRBJ1-2 . . TRBV4-1 TGCGCCAGCAGCTACGGATTGGGGGTTGGGGGGGGCTACACCTTC CASSYGLGVGGGYTF
TRBJ2-1 . TRBD2 TRBV6-5 TGTGCCAGCAGTTCTAGCGGGGGGAGCTCCTACAATGAGCAGTTCTTC CASSSSGGSSYNEQFF
TRBJ2-7 . TRBD1 TRBV5-4 TGTGCCAGCAGCTCAGGGACAGGGGGCTACGAGCAGTACTTC CASSSGTGGYEQYF
TRBJ1-4 . TRBD1 TRBV5-4 TGTGCCAGCAGCGGGGGGGGACAGGGAGCAACTAATGAAAAACTGTTTTTT CASSGGGQGATNEKLFF
TRBJ1-3 . . TRBV30 TGTGCCTGGAGTTACAGGTCCTCTGGAAACACCATATATTTT CAWSYRSSGNTIYF
TRBJ2-1 . . TRBV5-1 TGCGCCAGCAGCTCCAGATATGAGCAGTTCTTC CASSSRYEQFF
TRBJ2-7 . TRBD1 TRBV15 TGTGCCACCAGCAGAGTAGCAGGGGGCGCGTACGAGCAGTACTTC CATSRVAGGAYEQYF
TRBJ1-1 . . TRBV30 TGTGCCTGGAGACAGATGATGAACACTGAAGCTTTCTTT CAWRQMMNTEAFF
TRBJ2-2 . TRBD1 TRBV9 TGTGCCAGCAGCGCAGACCGGGACAGCATCACCGGGGAGCTGTTTTTT CASSADRDSITGELFF
TRBJ1-2 . TRBD1 TRBV4-1 TGCGCCAGCAGCCGACCTCAGGGGGCCTTGGACTATGGCTACACCTTC CASSRPQGALDYGYTF
TRBJ2-3 once . TRBV27 TGTGCCACAGCCCCGGACCCGAGCACAGATACGCAGTATTTT CATAPDPSTDTQYF
TRBJ2-1 . . TRBV5-4 TGTGCCAGCAGCTTGGCCCAATCACGAACCTACAATGAGCAGTTCTTC CASSLAQSRTYNEQFF
TRBJ2-1 . TRBD2 TRBV19 TGTGCCAGTAAGGGACTAGCGGGCGAGCAGTTCTTC CASKGLAGEQFF
TRBJ2-7 . TRBD1 TRBV6-1 TGTGCCAGCAGTGGCCGGGACAGGGGGTCCTACGAGCAGTACTTC CASSGRDRGSYEQYF
TRBJ2-7 . TRBD1 TRBV4-1 TGCGCCAGCAGCCAAATCCCAGGACAGGCCCTACCGGGATACGAGCAGTACTTC CASSQIPGQALPGYEQYF
TRBJ2-2 . TRBD2 TRBV19 TGTGCCAGTAGTCCACGGGGGGAGTCGAACACCGGGGAGCTGTTTTTT CASSPRGESNTGELFF
TRBJ2-7 . . TRBV21-1 TGTGCCAGCAGCGATGACAGCTACGAGCAGTACTTC CASSDDSYEQYF
TRBJ2-7 . TRBD1 TRBV11-2 TGTGCCAGCAGCCTCCACCCTTATCCGGGACAGGACTACGAGCAGTACTTC CASSLHPYPGQDYEQYF
TRBJ2-1 . TRBD1 TRBV5-6 TGTGCCAGCAGCTTTTACCCGACAGGGGGAAGGTCCTACAATGAGCAGTTCTTC CASSFYPTGGRSYNEQFF
TRBJ1-1 . . TRBV12-5 TGTGCTAGTGGTTTGTGGCGGGGCCCTGAAGCTTTCTTT CASGLWRGPEAFF
TRBJ2-1 . TRBD1 TRBV7-9 TGTGCCAGCAGCTTATTGGGACAGGATTTTTACAATGAGCAGTTCTTC CASSLLGQDFYNEQFF
TRBJ2-7 . . TRBV28 TGTGCCAGCAGTCTTCCCGGGACCTTCTACGAGCAGTACTTC CASSLPGTFYEQYF
TRBJ1-6 once TRBD1 TRBV9 TGTGCCAGCAGCTTACGGACAGGGTCCGATTCACCCCTCCACTTT CASSLRTGSDSPLHF
TRBJ2-5 . . TRBV5-4 TGTGCCAGCAGCTTAAACATCGGGGAGACCCAGTACTTC CASSLNIGETQYF
TRBJ2-3 . . TRBV12-2 TGTGCAAGTCGCTTAGTAATCTGGGGGAGGGTCAGCACAGATACGCAGTATTTT CASRLVIWGRVSTDTQYF
TRBJ1-5 . TRBD1 TRBV7-6 TGTGCCAGCAGCTTAGATGCAGGGGGTGGCAATCAGCCCCAGCATTTT CASSLDAGGGNQPQHF
TRBJ2-7 . . TRBV11-3 TGTGCCAGCAGCTTGGGAGGCGGGCGGAACTACGAGCAGTACTTC CASSLGGGRNYEQYF
TRBJ2-2 . TRBD2 TRBV11-2 TGTGCCAGCAGCCTAACCCCTAGCGGATCGAACACCGGGGAGCTGTTTTTT CASSLTPSGSNTGELFF
TRBJ2-3 . . TRBV9 TGTGCCAGCAGCGTAGCCGGGACTAGCACAGATACGCAGTATTTT CASSVAGTSTDTQYF
TRBJ2-3 . TRBD2 TRBV6-6 TGTGCCAGCAGTTCTGAGCGGGGGAGCACAGATACGCAGTATTTT CASSSERGSTDTQYF
TRBJ1-5 . . TRBV2 TGTGCCAGCGCAAACAGGGACAATCAGCCCCAGCATTTT CASANRDNQPQHF
TRBJ2-5 . . TRBV5-4 TGTGCCAGCAGCTGGGGGGCGGAAGAGACCCAGTACTTC CASSWGAEETQYF
TRBJ2-7 . . TRBV6-5 TGTGCCAGCAGTTTAGACAGCTACGAGCAGTACTTC CASSLDSYEQYF
TRBJ2-7 . . TRBV5-6 TGTGCCAGCAGCTTGGGGGTAGGCGGGACGGTTTTCTACGAGCAGTACTTC CASSLGVGGTVFYEQYF
TRBJ2-1 . TRBD2 TRBV2 TGTGCCAGCAGTGAAACTAGCGGGACATACAATGAGCAGTTCTTC CASSETSGTYNEQFF
TRBJ2-7 . TRBD1 TRBV11-2 TGTGCCAGCAGCCTCGAGGGGGCGCGCGAGCAGTACTTC CASSLEGAREQYF
TRBJ1-5 . . TRBV7-2 TGTGCCAGCAGCTCCCCCGCCACCTATGAGCCCCAGCATTTT CASSSPATYEPQHF
TRBJ1-2 few TRBD1 TRBV6-5 TGTGCCAGCAGTTACCGGACAGGGGATGGCTACACCTTC CASSYRTGDGYTF
TRBJ2-7 . TRBD2 TRBV6-5 TGTGCCAGCAGTTACGTTACTAGCGGTACCTACGAGCAGTACTTC CASSYVTSGTYEQYF
TRBJ2-1 . . TRBV7-9 TGTGCCAGCAGCTTAGTCCAGGGAACGTACAATGAGCAGTTCTTC CASSLVQGTYNEQFF
TRBJ2-3 . . TRBV27 TGTGCCAGCAGTTCCCCGAGGGTTAGCACAGATACGCAGTATTTT CASSSPRVSTDTQYF
TRBJ1-1 . . TRBV6-1 TGTGCCAGCCGAGTTCTTCCCGCGGTGGCTTTCTTT CASRVLPAVAFF
TRBJ1-2 . . TRBV19 TGTGCCAGTAGCCAGGGGCTGGGGTATGGCTACACCTTC CASSQGLGYGYTF